This TCR beta chain was observed in a study of cytomegalovirus exposure and HLA in healthy donors. Study-level findings and limits: Donors were assumed by presence/absence analyses to have roughly uniform sequencing depth.

This CDR3 has 16 amino acids. CDR1 and CDR2 (germline): MNHNS, SASEGT. Deletions cut 2 bases from V and 4 bases from J, with 17 bases between. The donors, nominally healthy at sampling, likely had unrecorded immune exposures. Turning to this clone: What it recognizes is unknown.

The PCR contained 60 Vbeta and 13 Jbeta primers. Profiling relied on immunoSEQ multiplex PCR, and the TCRdb table lists in-frame clones only, not all of them. The table lists 100,000 or so clones, 60% to 85% of them singletons. The sample was PBMCs. This receptor was obtained from a man aged 35-49 years in good health and CMV-seronegative. V usage is TRBV6-1 and J usage is TRBJ1-2, with a possible D match to TRBD1 (6 bases). The CDR3 here is CASSETFSGGVYGYTF. In DNA form, the CDR3 reads TGTGCCAGCAGTGAAACCTTTAGTGGGGGCGTCTATGGCTACACCTTC.